The subject of this entry is one T cell receptor beta chain. Its specificity is unknown. The CDR3 extends over 16 amino acids. V shed 1 base, J shed 4 bases, and the junction held 6 bases outside the gene matches. Germline loops: CDR1 LGHNA, CDR2 YNFKEQ. The PCR used 60 Vbeta and 13 Jbeta primers. Produced via immunoSEQ multiplex PCR; TCRdb's table is partial and in-frame only. The table includes over 80,000 clones, 73% detected once. This specimen belongs to a study of cytomegalovirus exposure and HLA in healthy donors. Findings and caveats of the study: TCR beta V segments were, for the most part, productive about 90% or about 30% of the time in an earlier analysis. The authors later found HLA-associated TCR beta chains more clonally expanded than equally common others.

The sequenced sample was PBMCs. This TCR was recovered from a man aged 35-49 years in good health and CMV-seronegative. This chain links TRBV4-2 with TRBJ1-4; TRBD1 agrees at 7 bases. CDR3 nucleotides: TGTGCCAGCAGCCAAGGGGGGAACAGGGGTAATGAAAAACTGTTTTTT. Protein sequence: CASSQGGNRGNEKLFF.